Here is one T cell receptor beta chain with its context. This sample is drawn from a study of blood T cell repertoires in COVID-19. For the study at large: Some COVID-19 samples were acute and others convalescent; all came from the United States, Italy and Spain. PBMCs, B-cell-depleted T cells, or T cells were the source of the cDNA or gDNA that made up the material.

As processed by the authors: Reference gene primer amplification gave nucleated cell count estimates. The data were produced by immunoSEQ multiplex PCR, yet TCRdb's version contains in-frame clones alone and is incomplete. That table furnishes V, J and clone size, whereas the DNA furnished D and trimming. The data hold 100,000 to 150,000 clones, with 81% observed a single time. Trimming took off 1 base at V and 2 bases at J, with 9 bases between the two ends. This CDR3 region has 15 residues. Germline V CDR1 and CDR2: SGHNT, YYREEE (reference sequence). V usage is TRBV5-4 and J usage is TRBJ2-2; D perhaps matches TRBD1 (6 bases). The clonotype was recovered from a woman aged 55-70 years with active or convalescent COVID-19. The specimen sequenced was peripheral blood. CDR3 sequence: CASSLWGLNTGELFF. The CDR3 nucleotides are TGTGCCAGCAGCTTGTGGGGGCTTAACACCGGGGAGCTGTTTTTT.